A single T cell receptor beta chain is shown here with its context. The V end was cut by 2 bases, the J end by 7 bases, with 21 bases between. This CDR3 comprises 17 residues. CDR1 is KGHSH, CDR2 LQKENI, per germline. The sample is drawn from a study of patients and donors after allogeneic stem cell transplantation. TCRdb processed the RT-PCR reads anew with MiXCR; each CDR3 protein has one entry. The sample has 920,000 or so distinct CDR3 sequences, approximately 19% seen once. Sequenced material: blood, either unsorted or a sorted T cell fraction (not recorded which). V and J are TRBV18 and TRBJ2-1; D is possibly TRBD1 or TRBD2 (5 bases each). The receptor was derived from a human donor who was either an allogeneic HSCT recipient or a stem cell or donor lymphocyte infusion donor (not recorded which). It is not recorded whose cells these are; they may come from a transplant donor. The CDR3 DNA reads as TGTGCCAGCTCACCAGGGGGTCGGGGCCCACGGCTTAATGAGCAGTTCTTC. Its translation is CASSPGGRGPRLNEQFF.